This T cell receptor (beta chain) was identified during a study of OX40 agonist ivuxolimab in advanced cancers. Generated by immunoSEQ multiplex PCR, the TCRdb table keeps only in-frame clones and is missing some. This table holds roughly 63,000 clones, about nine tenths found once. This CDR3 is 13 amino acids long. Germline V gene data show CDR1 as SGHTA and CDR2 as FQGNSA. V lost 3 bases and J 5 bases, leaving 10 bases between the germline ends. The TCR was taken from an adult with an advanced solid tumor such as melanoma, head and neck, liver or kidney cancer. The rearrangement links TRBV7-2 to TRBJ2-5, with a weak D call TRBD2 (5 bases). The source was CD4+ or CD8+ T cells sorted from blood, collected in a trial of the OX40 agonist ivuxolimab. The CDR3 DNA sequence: TGTGCCAGCAGCTTTGGAAGAGGGGAGACCCAGTACTTC. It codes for CASSFGRGETQYF. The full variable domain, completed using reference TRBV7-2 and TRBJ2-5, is GAGVSQSPSNKVTEKGKDVELRCDPISGHTALYWYRQSLGQGLEFLIYFQGNSAPDKSGLPSDRFSAERTGGSVSTLTIQRTQQEDSAVYLCASSFGRGETQYFGPGTRLLVL.